The sequence of this T cell receptor (beta chain) was determined in a study of early T cells in non-severe SARS-CoV-2 infection (dated by TCRdb to the early 2020s). For the study in its entirety: Because TCR sequencing was done on bulk RNA from unsorted whole blood, the alpha and beta chains could not be paired.

From a lookup of the germline V gene, CDR1 and CDR2 are MDHEN and SYDVKM. Clipping removes 6 bases from V and 12 bases from J, with 8 as the unmatched junction base count. The CDR3 sequence holds 14 residues, the cysteine and phenylalanine included. The CDR3 DNA has 42 bases and is translated from base 1. The study was a case-control design nested within a healthcare worker cohort in London, UK, with weekly nasopharyngeal swab PCR tests and blood sampling. Healthcare workers were recruited during the week of the UK lockdown, between 23 and 31 March 2020, and followed weekly for up to roughly 15 weeks. The library was generated by 5' RACE. The reads were generated on a NextSeq 500. Unique molecular identifiers were attached to individual cDNA molecules in the TCR library protocol so that sequencing error and PCR bias could be corrected. Both TCR alpha and beta chains were sequenced, and tight co-correlation was observed between alpha and beta sequence abundances in each sample. Per the authors' processing: V gene, J gene and CDR3 annotation of TCR sequences was performed with Decombinator V4. TCRs were defined as expanded if a significant change between any two time points was detected under a Poisson model with p below 0.0001. TCR abundances were normalised to the total number of TCRs sequenced per sample and were expressed as counts per million. MAIT TCRs were defined by TRAV1-2 paired with TRAJ12, TRAJ20 or TRAJ33, and iNKT TCRs by TRAV10 paired with TRAJ18. VDJdb, accessed 1 November 2021, was searched for CMV, EBV and SARS-CoV-2 annotated TCRs, excluding TCRs annotated for multiple antigens. TCRdb trimmed the raw reads at Q25, called clones with MiXCR and kept productive beta chains. Each CDR3 protein gets just one entry, which takes the most common genes and DNA from the rows behind it. Clone size and V and J calls follow TCRdb, not the original study. This sample comprises about 48,000 distinct CDR3 sequences, about 7.4% of them detected only once. The biggest ten clones account for roughly 6.2% of the sample.

Overall study results and their limits: Matching against VDJdb was skewed toward anti-spike CD8 responses, likely underestimated virus-specific expansions, and missed private and CD4 specificities.

Details on this clonotype: The target of this receptor is not known. Base quality data are lacking; no much larger clone is found one base away.

Specimen: whole blood. The chain is assembled from TRBV28 and TRBJ2-5; 15 bases in the middle match TRBD2. The receptor was derived from an adult who was a healthcare worker with PCR-confirmed SARS-CoV-2 infection or an uninfected control (not recorded which). CDR3 reads: CASSPRTSGGAKYF. The DNA is TGTGCCAGCAGCCCACGGACTAGCGGGGGGGCTAAGTACTTC.